Listed below are T cell receptor beta chains from one sample, sequenced in a study of blood T cell repertoires in COVID-19. Measured with immunoSEQ multiplex PCR; TCRdb has only the in-frame clones, and not every one. The sample contains about 100,000 clones, 86% of which appear only once. The specimen sequenced was peripheral blood. These receptors originate from a man of 80 years or more with acute or convalescent COVID-19. The CDR3 runs from the conserved cysteine through the conserved F or W. D genes are given only for firm matches. Clone sizes are given selectively: once, few, many, or a class where the clone is expanded.

abundance: NA
v_gene: TRBV7-9
j_gene: TRBJ1-2
d_gene: NA
CDR3nt: TGTGCCAGCAGCTTTGGAGGCCCTAACTATGGCTACACCTTC
CDR3aa: CASSFGGPNYGYTF

abundance: NA
v_gene: TRBV3-1/TRBV3-2
j_gene: TRBJ2-4
d_gene: TRBD2
CDR3nt: TGTGCCAGCAGCCAGGCTGGACTAGCGGGTGGGAACATTCAGTACTTC
CDR3aa: CASSQAGLAGGNIQYF

abundance: NA
v_gene: TRBV7-6
j_gene: TRBJ2-3
d_gene: TRBD2
CDR3nt: TGTGCCAGCAGTCTAGCGGGGGGGGTCACAGATACGCAGTATTTT
CDR3aa: CASSLAGGVTDTQYF

abundance: NA
v_gene: TRBV29-1
j_gene: TRBJ2-3
d_gene: TRBD2
CDR3nt: TGCAGCGTTGAAACTCCGGGACTAGCCACAGATACGCAGTATTTT
CDR3aa: CSVETPGLATDTQYF

abundance: once
v_gene: TRBV5-1
j_gene: TRBJ2-3
d_gene: NA
CDR3nt: TGCGCCAGCAGCTCGGGACTGATATTGCTGAAGAGTGCAGATACGCAGTATTTT
CDR3aa: CASSSGLILLKSADTQYF

abundance: NA
v_gene: TRBV19
j_gene: TRBJ1-6
d_gene: NA
CDR3nt: TGTGCCAGTAGTATTGACGGGGCCTATAATTCACCCCTCCACTTT
CDR3aa: CASSIDGAYNSPLHF

abundance: NA
v_gene: TRBV28
j_gene: TRBJ1-4
d_gene: TRBD1
CDR3nt: TGTGCCAGCAGTTCCAGGGGGCTGGATGAAAAACTGTTTTTT
CDR3aa: CASSSRGLDEKLFF

abundance: once
v_gene: TRBV9
j_gene: TRBJ2-3
d_gene: TRBD2
CDR3nt: TGTGCCAGCAGCGTAGGGACTAGCGGGAGCACAGATACGCAGTATTTT
CDR3aa: CASSVGTSGSTDTQYF

abundance: NA
v_gene: TRBV6-6
j_gene: TRBJ1-1
d_gene: NA
CDR3nt: TGTGCCAGCAGTGGCCAGGAAGCTTTCTTT
CDR3aa: CASSGQEAFF

abundance: NA
v_gene: TRBV6-6
j_gene: TRBJ2-7
d_gene: NA
CDR3nt: TGTGCCAGCAGTTACTCGAATCCGGTGGGCGCCTACGAGCAGTACTTC
CDR3aa: CASSYSNPVGAYEQYF

abundance: few
v_gene: TRBV7-9
j_gene: TRBJ2-1
d_gene: TRBD2
CDR3nt: TGTGCCAGCAGCTTACGCCTAGCGGGAGGGCAAACCAATGAGCAGTTCTTC
CDR3aa: CASSLRLAGGQTNEQFF

abundance: NA
v_gene: TRBV7-9
j_gene: TRBJ2-2
d_gene: TRBD1
CDR3nt: TGTGCCAGCAGCGAATACCGGGACAGCAACACCGGGGAGCTGTTTTTT
CDR3aa: CASSEYRDSNTGELFF

abundance: NA
v_gene: TRBV19
j_gene: TRBJ2-2
d_gene: NA
CDR3nt: TGTGCCAGTAGTATAGAAGGGGCCACCGGGGAGCTGTTTTTT
CDR3aa: CASSIEGATGELFF

abundance: NA
v_gene: TRBV11-3
j_gene: TRBJ2-7
d_gene: NA
CDR3nt: TGTGCCAGCAGCTTCCACGGGGAAGGCTCCTACGAGCAGTACTTC
CDR3aa: CASSFHGEGSYEQYF

abundance: few
v_gene: TRBV19
j_gene: TRBJ1-5
d_gene: NA
CDR3nt: TGTGCCAGTAGTGCCCACGTGGGGGCCGATCAGCCCCAGCATTTT
CDR3aa: CASSAHVGADQPQHF

abundance: NA
v_gene: TRBV7-8
j_gene: TRBJ2-7
d_gene: TRBD2
CDR3nt: TGTGCCAGCAGCTTTCTCCCTAGCGGGATTTACGAGCAGTACTTC
CDR3aa: CASSFLPSGIYEQYF

abundance: NA
v_gene: TRBV7-9
j_gene: TRBJ2-5
d_gene: TRBD2
CDR3nt: TGTGCCAGCAGCTTAGGCCTAGCGGGCGAGACCCAGTACTTC
CDR3aa: CASSLGLAGETQYF

abundance: NA
v_gene: TRBV7-3
j_gene: TRBJ2-6
d_gene: TRBD1
CDR3nt: TGTGCCAGCAGCTTAGTCGGACAGGGGGCAGCTGGGGCCAACGTCCTGACTTTC
CDR3aa: CASSLVGQGAAGANVLTF

abundance: NA
v_gene: TRBV7-2
j_gene: TRBJ2-2
d_gene: NA
CDR3nt: TGTGCCAGCAGCTTAGTTCTAGCGCACACCGGGGAGCTGTTTTTT
CDR3aa: CASSLVLAHTGELFF

abundance: NA
v_gene: TRBV6-2/TRBV6-3
j_gene: TRBJ2-7
d_gene: NA
CDR3nt: TGTGCCAGCAGCCCACACAGTTACGAGCAGTACTTC
CDR3aa: CASSPHSYEQYF

abundance: NA
v_gene: TRBV27
j_gene: TRBJ1-5
d_gene: TRBD1
CDR3nt: TGTGCCAGCCAAGGCACAGGGGGTCAGCCCCAGCATTTT
CDR3aa: CASQGTGGQPQHF

abundance: NA
v_gene: TRBV5-1
j_gene: TRBJ1-1
d_gene: NA
CDR3nt: TGCGCCAGCAGCTTTTGGTCAGGGGTCCCCAACACTGAAGCTTTCTTT
CDR3aa: CASSFWSGVPNTEAFF

abundance: NA
v_gene: TRBV4-1
j_gene: TRBJ1-2
d_gene: TRBD1
CDR3nt: TGCGCCAGCAGCCAAGCTGGAACAGGGGCTAACTATGGCTACACCTTC
CDR3aa: CASSQAGTGANYGYTF

abundance: once
v_gene: TRBV28
j_gene: TRBJ1-1
d_gene: TRBD1
CDR3nt: TGTGCCAGCAGTTTTCCAGGGGGAACTGAAGCTTTCTTT
CDR3aa: CASSFPGGTEAFF

abundance: NA
v_gene: TRBV5-5
j_gene: TRBJ2-2
d_gene: NA
CDR3nt: TGTGCCAGCAGCTTCTCCGGGACACCGAACACCGGGGAGCTGTTTTTT
CDR3aa: CASSFSGTPNTGELFF

abundance: NA
v_gene: TRBV11-3
j_gene: TRBJ2-3
d_gene: NA
CDR3nt: TGTGCCAGCAGCTTCGGACTGGGCACAGATACGCAGTATTTT
CDR3aa: CASSFGLGTDTQYF

abundance: NA
v_gene: TRBV7-2
j_gene: TRBJ1-1
d_gene: TRBD1
CDR3nt: TGTGCCAGCAGTTTGGACAGGGGGGCCACTGAAGCTTTCTTT
CDR3aa: CASSLDRGATEAFF

abundance: NA
v_gene: TRBV14
j_gene: TRBJ2-1
d_gene: TRBD1
CDR3nt: TGTGCCAGCAGCCTTACGGGACAGACAACCTACAATGAGCAGTTCTTC
CDR3aa: CASSLTGQTTYNEQFF

abundance: few
v_gene: TRBV6-2/TRBV6-3
j_gene: TRBJ2-7
d_gene: TRBD2
CDR3nt: TGTGCCAGCAGTGGGACTAGCGGGGGATCCTACGAGCAGTACTTC
CDR3aa: CASSGTSGGSYEQYF

abundance: NA
v_gene: TRBV5-1
j_gene: TRBJ1-4
d_gene: TRBD1
CDR3nt: TGCGCCAGCAGCCGAGGGACAGGAAAAGAAAAACTGTTTTTT
CDR3aa: CASSRGTGKEKLFF

abundance: NA
v_gene: TRBV19
j_gene: TRBJ1-4
d_gene: NA
CDR3nt: TGTGCCAGTAGTATAGGCGGGGACGGCCAGCTGTTTTTT
CDR3aa: CASSIGGDGQLFF

abundance: NA
v_gene: TRBV11-2
j_gene: TRBJ2-7
d_gene: TRBD2
CDR3nt: TGTGCCAGCAGCCCTCGAGCGGGAGGGCTCGAGCAGTACTTC
CDR3aa: CASSPRAGGLEQYF